The sequence of this T cell receptor (beta chain) was determined in a study of OX40 agonist ivuxolimab in advanced cancers. Generated by immunoSEQ multiplex PCR, the TCRdb table keeps only in-frame clones and is missing some. The sample records more than 75,000 clones, around 80% being singletons. To note about this clone: One junction end disagrees with the germline gene, perhaps due to a read error.

The CDR3 length is 15 residues. Germline V gene lookup returns CDR1 SGHDT and CDR2 YYEEEE. The source is an adult with an advanced solid tumor such as melanoma, head and neck, liver or kidney cancer. The chain links TRBV5-6 to TRBJ2-1, with 10 nucleotides matching TRBD2. This sample comprised CD4+ or CD8+ T cells sorted from blood, obtained in a trial of the OX40 agonist ivuxolimab. CDR3 protein: CASSSGTSAYNEQFF. CDR3 sequence (DNA): TGTGCCAGCAGCAGCGGGACTAGCGCCTATAATGAGCAGTTCTTC.